This is a list of T cell receptor beta chains from one sample in a study of cytomegalovirus exposure and HLA in healthy donors. The data were produced by immunoSEQ multiplex PCR, yet TCRdb's version contains in-frame clones alone and is incomplete. The sample yields 140,000 or so clones, roughly 78% seen once. The sequenced material came from PBMCs. Receptors were obtained from a female donor in good health and CMV-seronegative. Each CDR3 is given with its conserved first and last residue. The D gene is left open where the match is weak. Clone size, where shown, is once, few, many, or a class for clones that have expanded.

NA	TRBD1	TRBV7-3	TRBJ1-2	CASSLKGAGYGYTF	TGTGCCAGCAGCTTAAAGGGGGCCGGCTATGGCTACACCTTC
NA	NA	TRBV30	TRBJ2-7	CAWSDGIYEQYF	TGTGCCTGGAGTGACGGGATCTACGAGCAGTACTTC
NA	NA	TRBV27	TRBJ1-4	CASSQRSGRTNEKLFF	TGTGCCAGCAGCCAACGTTCAGGGCGAACTAATGAAAAACTGTTTTTT
NA	NA	TRBV30	TRBJ1-1	CAWSEGPLRFAFF	TGTGCCTGGAGCGAGGGCCCGTTACGGTTTGCTTTCTTT
NA	NA	TRBV7-8	TRBJ1-6	CASSLGGTPLDSLHF	TGTGCCAGCAGCTTAGGTGGGACTCCCCTGGACTCCCTCCACTTT
NA	NA	TRBV1	TRBJ2-5	CTSSQPTSGARSQETQYF	TGCACCAGCAGCCAGCCGACTAGCGGGGCACGTTCCCAAGAGACCCAGTACTTC
few	TRBD1	TRBV4-1	TRBJ1-3	CASKPTTGAYTIYF	TGCGCCAGCAAACCAACTACAGGGGCTTACACCATATATTTT
once	NA	TRBV7-8	TRBJ2-5	CASSYGGAETQYF	TGTGCCAGCAGTTACGGGGGTGCGGAGACCCAGTACTTC
NA	NA	TRBV30	TRBJ2-3	CAWSPFTPDTQYF	TGTGCCTGGAGCCCTTTTACACCAGATACGCAGTATTTT
once	NA	TRBV28	TRBJ1-1	CASLPESGTMNTEAFF	TGTGCCAGCCTTCCTGAATCCGGGACAATGAACACTGAAGCTTTCTTT
many	TRBD1	TRBV6-1	TRBJ1-1	CASSDLGQGVTEAFF	TGTGCCAGCAGTGATCTGGGACAGGGGGTCACTGAAGCTTTCTTT
few	TRBD1	TRBV7-9	TRBJ1-1	CASSLWGRMGQGPEAFF	TGTGCCAGCAGCTTATGGGGAAGAATGGGACAGGGTCCCGAAGCTTTCTTT
NA	NA	TRBV19	TRBJ2-5	CASRPEGGKTQYF	TGTGCCAGTAGACCGGAGGGAGGAAAGACCCAGTACTTC
few	TRBD1	TRBV29-1	TRBJ1-2	CSVVGTGGGYGYTF	TGCAGCGTTGTGGGGACAGGGGGCGGGTATGGCTACACCTTC
NA	NA	TRBV18	TRBJ2-5	CASSPSGDGFDKTQYF	TGTGCCAGCTCACCATCTGGAGACGGCTTCGATAAGACCCAGTACTTC
once	TRBD2	TRBV2	TRBJ2-3	CASQRGKSTDTQYF	TGTGCCAGCCAGCGGGGTAAGAGCACAGATACGCAGTATTTT
NA	NA	TRBV27	TRBJ2-6	CASSFFGVSGANVLTF	TGTGCCAGCAGTTTTTTCGGAGTCTCTGGGGCCAACGTCCTGACTTTC
NA	TRBD1	TRBV7-8	TRBJ1-3	CASSVGDRRSGNTIYF	TGTGCCAGCAGCGTTGGGGACAGACGCTCTGGAAACACCATATATTTT
once	TRBD1	TRBV30	TRBJ2-3	CAWNTGGTADTQYF	TGTGCCTGGAACACAGGGGGTACGGCAGATACGCAGTATTTT
NA	NA	TRBV27	TRBJ2-7	CASSYRVSYEQYF	TGTGCCAGCAGTTACAGGGTTAGCTACGAGCAGTACTTC
NA	TRBD2	TRBV6-4	TRBJ2-1	CASSPSPGRGGGEQFF	TGTGCCAGCAGTCCCTCCCCCGGGAGGGGGGGCGGTGAGCAGTTCTTC
NA	TRBD2	TRBV28	TRBJ2-5	CASSSSGGASETQYF	TGTGCCAGCAGTTCCAGCGGGGGGGCGAGTGAGACCCAGTACTTC
many	TRBD2	TRBV29-1	TRBJ2-1	CSVPFMVAGAPSSYNEQFF	TGCAGCGTCCCGTTCATGGTAGCGGGGGCCCCAAGCTCCTACAATGAGCAGTTCTTC
NA	NA	TRBV5-4	TRBJ2-1	CASSLAGRGVNNEQFF	TGTGCCAGCAGCTTGGCCGGCAGGGGGGTAAACAATGAGCAGTTCTTC
NA	NA	TRBV7-9	TRBJ2-3	CASSLRHPTDTQYF	TGTGCCAGCAGCTTAAGACACCCCACAGATACGCAGTATTTT
NA	TRBD1	TRBV6-1	TRBJ1-1	CASSEGQGWVAFF	TGTGCCAGCAGTGAAGGACAGGGGTGGGTGGCTTTCTTT
NA	NA	TRBV4-3	TRBJ2-7	CASSQDLGTSYEQYF	TGCGCCAGCAGCCAAGATCTCGGGACATCCTACGAGCAGTACTTC
once	NA	TRBV6-1	TRBJ1-2	CASSDIPGSYGYTF	TGTGCCAGCAGTGATATCCCGGGATCATATGGCTACACCTTC
NA	NA	TRBV28	TRBJ1-2	CASSLFRVGVRGYTF	TGTGCCAGCAGTTTATTTCGGGTCGGGGTTCGTGGCTACACCTTC
once	TRBD2	TRBV5-3	TRBJ2-1	CARSLLGKTSGRGFYNEQFF	TGTGCCAGAAGTCTGTTGGGAAAAACTAGCGGGAGAGGATTCTACAATGAGCAGTTCTTC
NA	TRBD1	TRBV6-1	TRBJ1-5	CASSERDSYSNQPQHF	TGTGCCAGCAGTGAACGGGACAGCTATAGCAATCAGCCCCAGCATTTT
once	NA	TRBV28	TRBJ2-7	CASSSRLKTSYEQYF	TGTGCCAGCAGTTCCCGCCTTAAAACTTCCTACGAGCAGTACTTC
few	TRBD2	TRBV23-1	TRBJ2-7	CASSRASGSYEQYF	TGCGCCAGCAGTCGGGCTAGCGGATCCTACGAGCAGTACTTC
NA	NA	TRBV27	TRBJ1-1	CASHRGGLTEAFF	TGTGCCAGCCATCGCGGAGGGCTGACTGAAGCTTTCTTT
NA	NA	TRBV9	TRBJ2-1	CASSAGTYNEQFF	TGTGCCAGCAGCGCCGGGACCTACAATGAGCAGTTCTTC
NA	TRBD1	TRBV27	TRBJ2-7	CASSSILGQGVQQYF	TGTGCCAGCAGTTCCATTCTCGGACAGGGAGTACAGCAGTACTTC
NA	TRBD2	TRBV7-2	TRBJ2-1	CASSLLAGGYNEQFF	TGTGCCAGCAGCTTACTAGCGGGGGGCTACAATGAGCAGTTCTTC
NA	TRBD2	TRBV4-2	TRBJ2-5	CASSPAPGLAGGRETQYF	TGTGCCAGCAGCCCGGCCCCTGGACTAGCGGGGGGGCGGGAGACCCAGTACTTC
NA	NA	TRBV18	TRBJ1-1	CASSPGQGNTEAFF	TGTGCCAGCTCACCGGGGCAGGGGAACACTGAAGCTTTCTTT
NA	NA	TRBV6-6	TRBJ2-2	CASTSTSKGADGELFF	TGTGCCAGCACCAGTACTTCGAAAGGGGCTGACGGGGAGCTGTTTTTT
NA	TRBD2	TRBV4-2	TRBJ2-1	CASSQETSGGYEQFF	TGTGCCAGCAGCCAAGAGACTAGCGGGGGTTATGAGCAGTTCTTC